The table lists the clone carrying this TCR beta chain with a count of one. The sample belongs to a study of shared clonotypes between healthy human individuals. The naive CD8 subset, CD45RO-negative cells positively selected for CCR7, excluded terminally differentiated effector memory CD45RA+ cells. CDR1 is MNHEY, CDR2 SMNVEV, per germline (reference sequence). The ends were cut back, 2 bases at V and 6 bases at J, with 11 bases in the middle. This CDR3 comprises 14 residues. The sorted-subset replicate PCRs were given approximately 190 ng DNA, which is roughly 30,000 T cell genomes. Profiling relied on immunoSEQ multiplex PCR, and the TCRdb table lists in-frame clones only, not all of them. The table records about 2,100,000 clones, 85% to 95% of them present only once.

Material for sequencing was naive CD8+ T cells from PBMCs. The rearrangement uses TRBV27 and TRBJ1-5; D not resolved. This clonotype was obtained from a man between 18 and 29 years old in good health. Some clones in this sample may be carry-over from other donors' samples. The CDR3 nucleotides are TGTGCCAGCAGTTTAGAGGGAGGAGCTCAGCCCCAGCATTTT. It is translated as CASSLEGGAQPQHF.